The T cell receptor beta chain described here comes from a study of response to subunit inactivated influenza vaccine. Regarding the study as a whole: Researchers suggested that each seasonal influenza vaccination recruits few new T cells.

TCRdb re-analysed the RT-PCR reads in MiXCR, keeping a single row per CDR3 protein. The sample has around 760,000 distinct CDR3 sequences; 11% to 15% are singletons. There are a few counts of this clonotype. Its matching antigen is unknown. V was clipped by 4 bases and J by 3 bases; unmatched bases: 7. The CDR3 is 15 residues long. Per the germline V gene, CDR1 is KGHDR and CDR2 is SFDVKD. The sequenced sample was PBMCs from blood, obtained approximately 15 days before vaccination. V usage is TRBV24-1 and J usage is TRBJ2-5; TRBD1 matches 7 bases. This clonotype was sampled from a man aged 45-65 years who received an inactivated influenza vaccine. As DNA, the CDR3 is TGTGCCACCAGTGAGCCGGGGACAGATAAAGAGACCCAGTACTTC. Its protein product is CATSEPGTDKETQYF.